These T cell receptor beta chains were read from a single sample in a study of blood T cell repertoires in COVID-19. The data were produced by immunoSEQ multiplex PCR, yet TCRdb's version contains in-frame clones alone and is incomplete. This sample has under 250,000 clones; approximately 84% occur once, and the top ten carry around 1.8%. Sequenced sample: PBMCs or T cells enriched from blood (not recorded which). The receptors originated from a man in his 60s who had recovered from COVID-19. Each CDR3 is given with its conserved first and last residue. D genes are given only for firm matches. Part of the rows lack a size; the others show once, few, many or a class for expanded clones.

>TRBJ1-3|.|TRBV4-3|TRBD1
CASSQDPPGQLSGNTIYF
TGCGCCAGCAGCCAAGATCCCCCGGGACAGCTCTCTGGAAACACCATATATTTT
>TRBJ2-7|.|TRBV27|TRBD1
CASSMTGVGQTYEQYF
TGTGCCAGCAGTATGACAGGGGTCGGGCAAACCTACGAGCAGTACTTC
>TRBJ1-1|.|TRBV18|TRBD1
CASSPGQGNTEAFF
TGTGCCAGCTCACCTGGACAGGGAAACACTGAAGCTTTCTTT
>TRBJ1-2|.|TRBV19|.
CASTPRAGQDYGYTF
TGTGCCAGTACCCCCCGGGCAGGGCAGGACTATGGCTACACCTTC
>TRBJ2-7|.|TRBV25-1|TRBD1
CASSDSDRVLGEQYF
TGTGCCAGCAGTGACTCCGACAGGGTCCTTGGGGAGCAGTACTTC
>TRBJ1-4|once|TRBV5-1|.
CASSFELQGEKLFF
TGCGCCAGCAGCTTCGAGCTGCAGGGGGAAAAACTGTTTTTT
>TRBJ1-1|.|TRBV27|TRBD1
CASKTGQGYYTEAFF
TGTGCCAGCAAAACGGGACAGGGATATTACACTGAAGCTTTCTTT
>TRBJ1-2|.|TRBV3-1/TRBV3-2|.
CASSQVGQLNYGYTF
TGTGCCAGCAGCCAAGTCGGACAGCTAAACTATGGCTACACCTTC
>TRBJ1-1|.|TRBV11-3|.
CASSLQGSEAFF
TGTGCCAGCAGCTTACAGGGATCTGAAGCTTTCTTT
>TRBJ1-2|few|TRBV19|TRBD1
CASSLGQGLSYGYTF
TGTGCCAGTAGTCTGGGACAGGGTTTATCATATGGCTACACCTTC
>TRBJ2-2|.|TRBV5-1|.
CASSLRGNTGELFF
TGCGCCAGCAGCTTGAGGGGGAACACCGGGGAGCTGTTTTTT
>TRBJ1-2|.|TRBV25-1|.
CASTLDGNYGYTF
TGTGCCAGCACCTTAGACGGGAACTATGGCTACACCTTC
>TRBJ2-1|few|TRBV27|TRBD1
CASWSRGPGNNEQFF
TGTGCCAGCTGGAGCAGGGGGCCTGGAAACAATGAGCAGTTCTTC
>TRBJ1-1|.|TRBV11-1|TRBD1
CASRLRDSYTEAFF
TGTGCCAGCAGACTAAGGGACAGTTACACTGAAGCTTTCTTT
>TRBJ2-7|.|TRBV11-2|TRBD1
CASSPGQGAWYEQYF
TGTGCCAGCAGCCCTGGACAGGGGGCATGGTACGAGCAGTACTTC
>TRBJ1-6|.|TRBV27|TRBD1
CASSLRRGPYNSPLHF
TGTGCCAGCAGTTTACGCAGGGGGCCATATAATTCACCCCTCCACTTT
>TRBJ1-5|once|TRBV21-1|.
CASRGGPANQPQHF
TGTGCCAGCAGAGGGGGTCCGGCGAATCAGCCCCAGCATTTT
>TRBJ1-2|.|TRBV4-3|.
CASSQKKGDYGYTF
TGCGCCAGCAGCCAAAAAAAGGGGGACTATGGCTACACCTTC
>TRBJ1-4|.|TRBV7-2|TRBD1
CASSALTGVGKLFF
TGTGCCAGCAGCGCCCTGACAGGGGTCGGAAAACTGTTTTTT
>TRBJ2-5|.|TRBV6-1|.
CASSDPSGTQYF
TGTGCCAGCAGTGATCCTTCGGGGACCCAGTACTTC
>TRBJ1-2|.|TRBV20-1|TRBD1
CSASRQGRNYGYTF
TGCAGTGCTAGTCGACAGGGCCGAAACTATGGCTACACCTTC
>TRBJ1-3|.|TRBV7-9|TRBD1
CASSLVQGSGNTIYF
TGTGCCAGCAGCTTAGTACAGGGGTCCGGAAACACCATATATTTT
>TRBJ1-2|.|TRBV24-1|.
CATSATGYGYTF
TGTGCCACCAGTGCAACAGGTTACGGCTACACCTTC
>TRBJ2-1|once|TRBV30|TRBD1
CAWRRHPLGRGPNNEQFF
TGTGCCTGGAGGCGACACCCCCTTGGCAGGGGGCCCAACAATGAGCAGTTCTTC
>TRBJ1-1|once|TRBV5-5|.
CASSQQQEEAFF
TGTGCCAGCAGCCAACAACAGGAAGAAGCTTTCTTT
>TRBJ1-3|.|TRBV5-1|.
CASSRSDRRNTIYF
TGCGCCAGCAGCAGATCGGACAGAAGAAACACCATATATTTT
>TRBJ2-2|.|TRBV9|.
CASSRQGTYRGGELFF
TGTGCCAGCAGCCGCCAAGGGACATATAGAGGCGGGGAGCTGTTTTTT
>TRBJ2-2|once|TRBV7-6|.
CASSPRTGKNTGELFF
TGTGCCAGCAGCCCCCGTACCGGGAAGAACACCGGGGAGCTGTTTTTT
>TRBJ2-1|.|TRBV19|TRBD2
CASRRRAAGRGGLFNEQFF
TGTGCCAGTAGGAGGCGTGCCGCCGGGCGGGGGGGCCTTTTCAATGAGCAGTTCTTC
>TRBJ2-7|.|TRBV12-5|.
CASGWGQSYEQYF
TGTGCTAGTGGTTGGGGGCAGTCCTACGAGCAGTACTTC
>TRBJ1-5|.|TRBV30|.
CAWSRGNQPQHF
TGTGCCTGGAGTCGGGGCAATCAGCCCCAGCATTTT
>TRBJ1-5|once|TRBV4-3|TRBD1
CASSLGQGEQPQHF
TGCGCCAGCAGCCTGGGACAGGGGGAACAGCCCCAGCATTTT
>TRBJ1-1|.|TRBV5-1|.
CASSLVGAAEAFF
TGCGCCAGCAGCTTGGTAGGGGCCGCTGAAGCTTTCTTT
>TRBJ1-6|few|TRBV9|.
CASSVAPGENSPLHF
TGTGCCAGCAGCGTAGCGCCCGGGGAAAATTCACCCCTCCACTTT
>TRBJ1-2|.|TRBV5-1|.
CASSPQPGPSGDGYTF
TGCGCCAGCAGCCCACAACCTGGGCCTTCCGGGGATGGCTACACCTTC
>TRBJ1-1|.|TRBV9|.
CASSVGGRNTEAFF
TGTGCCAGCAGCGTAGGTGGCAGGAACACTGAAGCTTTCTTT
>TRBJ1-2|.|TRBV12-3/TRBV12-4|TRBD1
CASRRTGSYGYTF
TGTGCCAGCAGACGGACAGGATCCTATGGCTACACCTTC
>TRBJ2-1|.|TRBV7-6|.
CASSFWQGRQDEQFF
TGTGCCAGCAGCTTCTGGCAGGGAAGGCAGGATGAGCAGTTCTTC
>TRBJ1-5|.|TRBV2|.
CASSREGDGNQPQHF
TGTGCCAGCAGCCGTGAAGGGGATGGCAATCAGCCCCAGCATTTT
>TRBJ1-2|few|TRBV5-1|.
CASSGEPYGYTF
TGCGCCAGCAGCGGAGAACCTTATGGCTACACCTTC
>TRBJ1-2|.|TRBV7-8|TRBD1
CASSPQTGNYGYTF
TGTGCCAGCAGCCCCCAGACAGGGAACTATGGCTACACCTTC
>TRBJ1-3|once|TRBV3-1/TRBV3-2|.
CASSKQGDAGNTIYF
TGTGCCAGCAGCAAACAGGGTGATGCTGGAAACACCATATATTTT
>TRBJ1-2|once|TRBV19|TRBD1
CASSIPGQRYGYTF
TGTGCCAGTAGTATCCCGGGACAGCGTTATGGCTACACCTTC
>TRBJ2-3|.|TRBV6-5|TRBD1
CASTKGQARPDTQYF
TGTGCCAGTACCAAAGGACAGGCACGTCCAGATACGCAGTATTTT
>TRBJ2-7|.|TRBV11-1|.
CASSPGSGGVTTEQYF
TGTGCCAGCAGCCCTGGGTCCGGGGGTGTTACTACGGAGCAGTACTTC
>TRBJ2-7|.|TRBV6-5|TRBD2
CASSLPAGGDYEQYF
TGTGCCAGCAGCCTGCCTGCGGGGGGGGACTACGAGCAGTACTTC
>TRBJ1-2|.|TRBV7-2|TRBD1
CASSQGGQESGYTF
TGTGCCAGCAGCCAGGGGGGACAAGAGTCGGGCTACACCTTC
>TRBJ1-1|.|TRBV2|.
CASNLDTNTEAFF
TGTGCCAGCAACCTGGACACGAACACTGAAGCTTTCTTT
>TRBJ1-2|.|TRBV15|TRBD1
CATSRDGDRGLGYTF
TGTGCCACCAGCAGAGATGGGGACAGGGGGCTTGGCTACACCTTC
>TRBJ2-1|.|TRBV4-2|TRBD2
CASSQDQRGGPENEQFF
TGTGCCAGCAGCCAAGATCAGCGGGGTGGACCAGAAAATGAGCAGTTCTTC
>TRBJ1-2|.|TRBV5-6|TRBD1
CASSLRGDRGLDGYTF
TGTGCCAGCAGCTTGAGAGGGGACAGGGGGCTTGATGGCTACACCTTC
>TRBJ2-6|.|TRBV3-1/TRBV3-2|.
CASSQVTGPGANVLTF
TGTGCCAGCAGCCAAGTTACAGGGCCCGGGGCCAACGTCCTGACTTTC
>TRBJ2-5|few|TRBV9|TRBD1
CASSRTGQETQYF
TGTGCCAGCAGCAGGACAGGGCAAGAGACCCAGTACTTC
>TRBJ1-2|.|TRBV3-1/TRBV3-2|.
CASSQGSGYGYTF
TGTGCCAGCAGCCAGGGCTCAGGGTATGGCTACACCTTC